The 28 T cell receptor beta chains presented below share a single source sample, sequenced in a study of T-cell reconstitution after alpha-beta-depleted transplantation in children. Unique molecular identifiers were used to barcode this TCRbeta library. TCRdb itself ran the PCR reads through MiXCR, one entry per CDR3 protein. The profile covers almost 250,000 distinct CDR3 sequences, with about a quarter appearing a single time and 2.6% taken by the ten largest. Sequenced material: PBMCs, taken before TCRalphabeta/CD19-depleted stem cell transplant. The receptors stem from a girl under 10 years old with Fanconi anemia, due to receive a stem cell transplant.

V usage is TRBV30 and J usage is TRBJ1-1; no clear D. With 4 bases removed from V and 0 bases from J, the gap between germline ends came to 12 bases. The CDR3 is made up of 14 amino acids. Germline CDR1 is GTSNPN and CDR2 is SVGIG (reference sequence). As DNA, the CDR3 is TGTGCCTGGATGTCGGCAGGTCTGAACACTGAAGCTTTCTTT. It specifies CAWMSAGLNTEAFF.

The genes are TRBV19 and TRBJ1-1; D remains unclear. Germline lookup yields CDR1 LNHDA and CDR2 SQIVND (reference sequence). This CDR3 spans 14 amino acids. The V end was cut by 3 bases, the J end by 1 base, with 9 bases between. CDR3 bases: TGTGCCAGTAGTATCTCCCTGCGGAACACTGAAGCTTTCTTT. Translating it yields CASSISLRNTEAFF.

V gene TRBV29-1 combines with J gene TRBJ2-1; 9 bases are shared with TRBD2. The CDR3 loop spans 13 amino acids. Germline loops: CDR1 SQVTM, CDR2 ANQGSEA. J lost 8 bases, V lost 4 bases, and 6 bases had no gene match. CDR3 sequence: CSVVGTSLYEQFF. The CDR3 region has the DNA TGCAGCGTTGTTGGGACTAGCCTCTATGAGCAGTTCTTC.

V usage is TRBV11-3 and J usage is TRBJ2-1; D unclear. Deletions cut 7 bases from V and 0 bases from J, with 7 bases between. Per the germline V gene, CDR1 is SGHNT and CDR2 is YENEEA. This CDR3 is 13 amino acids long. The CDR3 nucleotides are TGTGCCAGCAAGGGTGGCTCCTACAATGAGCAGTTCTTC. This gives the protein CASKGGSYNEQFF.

The gene calls are TRBV29-1 and TRBJ1-1; no reliable D call. CDR1 is SQVTM, CDR2 ANQGSEA, per germline. V gave up 5 bases and J gave up 5 bases, with 6 bases separating them. This CDR3 region has 10 residues. In DNA, the CDR3 is TGCAGCGTTTGGTGGACTGAAGCTTTCTTT. It translates to CSVWWTEAFF.

This rearrangement joins TRBV6-1 to TRBJ2-7; TRBD2 is a possible D gene (7 bases). The CDR3 is 15 residues long. V gave up 4 bases and J gave up 3 bases, with 16 bases separating them. CDR1 is MNHNS and CDR2 is SASEGT in the germline V gene. CDR3 nucleotides: TGTGCCAGCAGTGGCGCATGGGGGGGCATCTACGAGCAGTACTTC. Translating gives CASSGAWGGIYEQYF.

This clonotype has ten or more counts. The chain links TRBV6-6 to TRBJ2-7; no reliable D call. Between the trimmed V and J ends, which lost 8 bases and 5 bases, there was a span of 10 bases. CDR1 is MNHNY, CDR2 SVGAGI, per germline (reference sequence). This CDR3 contains 11 residues. CDR3 coding DNA: TGTGCCAGCGGTTTAGGTGACGAGCAGTACTTC. Encoded protein: CASGLGDEQYF.

This sequence joins TRBV2 and TRBJ2-5, with TRBD1 identical over 7 bases. The length of the CDR3 is 12 residues. Germline lookup yields CDR1 SNHLY and CDR2 FYNNEI. Germline trimming cut 7 bases from V and 5 bases from J; bases unmatched to any gene: 4. CDR3 sequence (DNA): TGTGCCAGCAAGGGGGCTAGCGAGACCCAGTACTTC. Its protein product is CASKGASETQYF.

This clonotype was seen only a few times. The rearrangement uses TRBV20-1 and TRBJ2-1, with D uncertain. Germline V gene lookup returns CDR1 DFQATT and CDR2 SNEGSKA (reference sequence). This CDR3 has 16 amino acids. V lost 3 bases, J lost 0 bases, and 15 bases lay in between. CDR3 in amino acids: CSAREFASSSYNEQFF. In nucleotides, the CDR3 is TGCAGTGCTAGGGAATTCGCCTCCAGCTCCTACAATGAGCAGTTCTTC.

This clonotype turned up a few times. The chain uses TRBV27 and TRBJ2-7; D gene ambiguous. The CDR3 totals 13 residues. Germline V gene lookup returns CDR1 MNHEY and CDR2 SMNVEV (reference sequence). V dropped 7 bases and J dropped 0 bases, with 10 bases sitting between them. CDR3 loop: CASKADPSYEQYF. The CDR3 bases are TGTGCCAGCAAGGCCGACCCCTCCTACGAGCAGTACTTC.

Many counts were recorded for this clonotype. The rearrangement uses TRBV12-3 or TRBV12-4 and TRBJ1-3, with D tentatively TRBD1 (5 bases). The CDR3 loop spans 15 amino acids. Trimming took 1 base from V and 2 from J, leaving 9 bases between them. DNA of the CDR3: TGTGCCAGCAGTTTAGGAGGGGCGACTGGAAACACCATATATTTT. It yields the protein CASSLGGATGNTIYF.

This clonotype has at least ten counts. The chain combines TRBV20-1 with TRBJ2-1; 7 positions match TRBD2. The germline gives CDR1 DFQATT, CDR2 SNEGSKA (reference sequence). CDR3 length equals 14 residues. Losses at the gene ends were 4 bases for V and 3 bases for J; bases not matched to a gene: 6. The DNA for the CDR3 is TGCAGTGCTAAAACTAGCGCCCTCTACAATGAGCAGTTCTTC. This gives the protein CSAKTSALYNEQFF.

This clonotype came up many times. V and J are TRBV29-1 and TRBJ2-7; D is possibly TRBD1 (5 bases). The CDR3 spans 12 residues. The ends were cut back, 2 bases at V and 3 bases at J, with 8 bases in the middle. Germline V CDR1 and CDR2: SQVTM, ANQGSEA. The CDR3 reads CSVETQGYEQYF. The CDR3 nucleotides read TGCAGCGTTGAAACTCAGGGCTACGAGCAGTACTTC.

The genes are TRBV4-1 and TRBJ2-3, with 8 bases identical to TRBD2. Germline V CDR1 and CDR2: MGHRA, YSYEKL. This CDR3 is 18 amino acids long. Trimming removed 0 bases from V and 1 base from J; junction bases left unmatched: 9. The CDR3 loop reads CASSQDSRQAGGTDTQYF. CDR3 bases: TGCGCCAGCAGCCAAGATTCGAGGCAAGCGGGGGGCACAGATACGCAGTATTTT.

This sequence joins TRBV7-2 and TRBJ1-3, with D perhaps TRBD1 (5 bases). V was clipped by 4 bases and J by 7 bases, with 11 bases between them. Per the germline V gene, CDR1 is SGHTA and CDR2 is FQGNSA. This CDR3 spans 13 amino acids. The chain's CDR3 is CASSSPGWNTIYF. For the CDR3, the DNA is TGTGCCAGCAGCTCACCAGGGTGGAACACCATATATTTT.

This clonotype was observed at least ten times. The rearrangement uses TRBV7-2 and TRBJ1-6; D might be TRBD1 (5 bases). The germline gives CDR1 SGHTA, CDR2 FQGNSA. Trimming left V 2 bases short and J 7 bases short, with 15 bases between. The CDR3 is 16 residues long. CDR3 bases: TGTGCCAGCAGCTTAACCGCGGGACTGAGAAATTCACCCCTCCACTTT. This codes for CASSLTAGLRNSPLHF.

The gene calls are TRBV29-1 and TRBJ2-3, with TRBD1 as a possible D gene (5 bases). Germline CDR1 and CDR2: SQVTM and ANQGSEA. The CDR3 is 14 residues long. V was trimmed by 4 bases and J by 2 bases, leaving 13 bases between them. This chain's CDR3 is CSVAKGQLTDTQYF. In nucleotides, the CDR3 is TGCAGCGTTGCCAAGGGGCAGCTCACAGATACGCAGTATTTT.

The genes are TRBV21-1 and TRBJ2-7; the DNA was not used to check the table's D call, TRBD2. TRBV21-1 is described as a pseudogene. The CDR3 has 19 amino acids. The DNA of the CDR3 is TGTGCCAGCATTCCTCCGGGACTAGCGGGAGGGCCCCTGTCCTACGAGCAGTACTTC. Amino acids: CASIPPGLAGGPLSYEQYF.

This clonotype showed up many times. The rearrangement links TRBV20-1 to TRBJ2-7, with D tentatively TRBD2 (5 bases). V dropped 6 bases and J dropped 4 bases, with 22 bases sitting between them. The CDR3 is made up of 15 amino acids. Germline V gene data show CDR1 as DFQATT and CDR2 as SNEGSKA (reference sequence). The CDR3 reads CSATRTSVRTYEQYF. CDR3 DNA: TGCAGTGCCACAAGGACCTCGGTTCGGACTTACGAGCAGTACTTC.

This chain connects TRBV15 to TRBJ1-5, with D maybe TRBD1 (5 bases). Germline loops: CDR1 LNHNV, CDR2 YYDKDF (reference sequence). Trimming shortened V by 1 base and J by 5 bases, and 12 bases separated the two germline ends. This CDR3 has 15 amino acids. CDR3 in DNA: TGTGCCACCAGCAGAGGGGGGGTAGGCGATCAGCCCCAGCATTTT. Translated: CATSRGGVGDQPQHF.

This clonotype occurred a few times. The CDR3 sequence: CASSQELGTGSHEQYF. The CDR3 bases are TGCGCCAGCAGCCAAGAGCTGGGGACAGGTTCTCACGAGCAGTACTTC. V gene TRBV4-1 combines with J gene TRBJ2-7, with TRBD1 identical over 8 bases. V shed 0 bases, J shed 5 bases, and the junction held 9 bases outside the gene matches. The length of the CDR3 is 16 residues. Germline V gives CDR1 MGHRA, CDR2 YSYEKL.

This clonotype was recorded many times. The CDR3 sequence is CASSYAGGTGGYEQYF. The CDR3 coding sequence is TGTGCCAGCAGTTACGCGGGCGGTACAGGGGGCTACGAGCAGTACTTC. The V and J genes are TRBV6-5 and TRBJ2-7; TRBD1 matches at 8 bases. Germline V gives CDR1 MNHEY, CDR2 SVGAGI. The CDR3 length is 16 residues. J lost 3 bases, V lost 2 bases, and 9 bases had no gene match.

This clonotype occurred many times. The gene calls are TRBV29-1 and TRBJ2-1; a possible D gene is TRBD2 (7 bases). This CDR3 is built from 16 residues. Looked up from germline, CDR1 is SQVTM and CDR2 is ANQGSEA. V was cut by 4 bases and J by 6 bases, with 22 bases left in between. The CDR3 nucleotides are TGCAGCGTTGGTTGGCTAGCGGATAGGGGGGGCAATGAGCAGTTCTTC. It specifies CSVGWLADRGGNEQFF.

This clonotype has ten or more counts. CDR3 in amino acids: CSARDLQGQNYYEQYF. In DNA, the CDR3 is TGCAGTGCTAGAGATCTTCAGGGACAGAACTACTACGAGCAGTACTTC. This chain connects TRBV20-1 to TRBJ2-7; TRBD1 matches at 7 bases. The CDR3 is 16 amino acids. J lost 3 bases, V lost 0 bases, and 11 bases had no gene match. Germline V gene data show CDR1 as DFQATT and CDR2 as SNEGSKA (reference sequence).

This clonotype was seen at least ten times. The gene calls are TRBV12-3 or TRBV12-4 and TRBJ1-6, with D unclear. The V and J ends lost 1 base and 6 bases respectively, with 16 bases between them. This CDR3 comprises 17 residues. Here the CDR3 DNA reads TGTGCCAGCAGTTTAGGGATCGGCGGGGAGATTAATTCACCCCTCCACTTT. Encoded protein: CASSLGIGGEINSPLHF.

This chain joins TRBV28 and TRBJ1-3; no definite D call. Germline-derived CDR1 and CDR2 are MDHEN and SYDVKM. The ends were cut back, 2 bases at V and 0 bases at J, with 8 bases in the middle. This CDR3 comprises 15 residues. In DNA form, the CDR3 reads TGTGCCAGCAGTTTAACCGACAACTCTGGAAACACCATATATTTT. This sequence encodes CASSLTDNSGNTIYF. Based on the CDR3 plus reference TRBV28 and TRBJ1-3, the full variable domain is DVKVTQSSRYLVKRTGEKVFLECVQDMDHENMFWYRQDPGLGLRLIYFSYDVKMKEKGDIPEGYSVSREKKERFSLILESASTNQTSMYLCASSLTDNSGNTIYFGEGSWLTVV.

About this clonotype: A much larger clone sits a single nucleotide away, making a read error possible. The V and J genes are TRBV7-2 and TRBJ2-1, with D tentatively TRBD2 (6 bases). The CDR3 is made up of 16 amino acids. The V gene lost 1 base and the J gene lost 6 bases, with 16 bases spanning the gap. CDR1 SGHTA and CDR2 FQGNSA come from the germline V gene. The CDR3 spells CASSLVPAGNCNEQFF. The CDR3 DNA reads TGTGCCAGCAGCTTAGTACCGGCGGGGAATTGCAATGAGCAGTTCTTC.

V is TRBV20-1 and J is TRBJ1-5, with no clear D. The CDR3 has 12 amino acids. CDR1 is DFQATT, CDR2 SNEGSKA, per germline (reference sequence). V was pared by 3 bases and J by 5 bases, with 8 bases between. The CDR3, as DNA: TGCAGTGCTAGTGGCCCTGATCAGCCCCAGCATTTT. This codes for CSASGPDQPQHF.